These 6 T cell receptor beta chains were all obtained from the same sample, sequenced in a study of CD4+ T cells in melanoma. Produced via immunoSEQ multiplex PCR; TCRdb's table is partial and in-frame only. The top ten hold about an eighth of the sample, which has 40,000 to 50,000 clones, approximately 89% seen once. The sequencing input was peripheral blood. These receptors were obtained from a human donor with melanoma.

This chain uses TRBV18 with TRBJ1-1, with 9 bases that match TRBD1. The junction had 12 bases not matched to a gene; V was cut back by 10 bases and J by 3 bases. The CDR3 contains 15 residues. Germline CDR1 reads KGHSH; CDR2 reads LQKENI. CDR3 sequence reads: CAIRRTGGLDTEAFF. CDR3 in DNA: TGTGCCATCCGCCGAACAGGGGGCCTCGACACTGAAGCTTTCTTT.

This clone came up a few times. The V gene is TRBV7-3, the J gene TRBJ1-6; D remains ambiguous. The germline V gene has CDR1 SGHTA and CDR2 FQGTGA. The V gene lost 2 bases and the J gene lost 10 bases, with 9 bases spanning the gap. The length of the CDR3 is 13 residues. The CDR3 DNA sequence: TGTGCCAGCAGCTTAGACCAGAGATCACCCCTCCACTTT. Its translation is CASSLDQRSPLHF.

The chain combines TRBV7-8 with TRBJ1-4, with a possible D match to TRBD1 (6 bases). CDR1 is SGHVS, CDR2 FQNEAQ, per germline. The ends were cut back, 5 bases at V and 8 bases at J, with 15 bases in the middle. This CDR3 region has 14 residues. CDR3 loop: CASSPNRDNEKLFF. CDR3 DNA sequence: TGTGCCAGCAGCCCAAACCGGGACAACGAAAAACTGTTTTTT. Combining the CDR3 with reference TRBV7-8 and TRBJ1-4 gives the whole variable domain GAGVSQSPRYKVAKRGQDVALRCDPISGHVSLFWYQQALGQGPEFLTYFQNEAQLDKSGLPSDRFFAERPEGSVSTLKIQRTQQEDSAVYLCASSPNRDNEKLFFGSGTQLSVL.

This clone appeared a single time. This chain joins TRBV11-2 and TRBJ1-2; D is uncertain. The germline gives CDR1 SGHAT, CDR2 FQNNGV. CDR3 length: 13 residues. V dropped 0 bases and J dropped 2 bases, with 4 bases sitting between them. The CDR3 DNA is TGTGCCAGCAGCTTAGACAGGAACTATGGCTACACCTTC. Translating it yields CASSLDRNYGYTF.

This chain uses TRBV6-5 with TRBJ2-3; D may be TRBD2 (7 bases). In germline, CDR1 is MNHEY, CDR2 SVGAGI. V shed 6 bases and J shed 2 bases, with 15 bases lying between them. The CDR3 has 15 residues. The CDR3 bases are TGTGCCAGCAGCCCCGGGGGGCCCCCCACAGATACGCAGTATTTT. Its protein is CASSPGGPPTDTQYF.

The genes are TRBV18 and TRBJ1-4; D is perhaps TRBD1 (5 bases). V was cut by 4 bases and J by 3 bases, with 12 bases left in between. This CDR3 is built from 15 residues. Germline CDR1 is KGHSH and CDR2 is LQKENI. The CDR3: CASSQSGTSNEKLFF. The CDR3 region has the DNA TGTGCCAGCTCACAATCCGGGACGTCTAATGAAAAACTGTTTTTT.